This T cell receptor beta chain was sequenced for a study of T cells in Graves' hyperthyroidism and ophthalmopathy. The length of the CDR3 is 15 residues. CDR1 and CDR2 (germline): SGHAT, FQNNGV. Trimming shortened V by 3 bases and J by 1 base, and 11 bases separated the two germline ends. Patients between 18 and 65 years old had hyperthyroidism, newly diagnosed and lasting under 2 months. Orbital computed tomography and thyroid ultrasound, together with serum TRAb and thyroxine and clinical symptoms, were used for diagnoses. This clonotype appeared many times. TCR beta CDR3 regions were amplified from RNA. Primed by the HTBI set, a first-round RT-PCR was run on the TCR CDR3. TCRdb reprocessed the multiplex PCR reads with MiXCR, giving one entry per CDR3 protein. The repertoire holds a few hundred thousand distinct CDR3 sequences, with around 14% as singletons.

Source material: blood. The rearrangement links TRBV11-2 to TRBJ2-3, with unresolved D. The origin of this receptor is a woman aged 25 to 45 with Graves' hyperthyroidism that later progressed to Graves' ophthalmopathy. In DNA form, the CDR3 reads TGTGCCAGCAGCTTCGCACTGACGGGCACAGATACGCAGTATTTT. Its translation is CASSFALTGTDTQYF.